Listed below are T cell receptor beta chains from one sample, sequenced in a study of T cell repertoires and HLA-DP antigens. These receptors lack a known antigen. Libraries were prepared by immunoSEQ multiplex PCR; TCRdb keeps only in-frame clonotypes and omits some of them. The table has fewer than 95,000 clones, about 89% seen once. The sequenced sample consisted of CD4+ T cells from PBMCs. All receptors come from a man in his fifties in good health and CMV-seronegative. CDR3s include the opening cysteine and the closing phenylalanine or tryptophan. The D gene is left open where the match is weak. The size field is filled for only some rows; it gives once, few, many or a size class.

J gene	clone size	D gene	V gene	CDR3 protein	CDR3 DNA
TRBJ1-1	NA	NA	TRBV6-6	CASSYSSNTEAFF	TGTGCCAGCAGTTACTCATCGAACACTGAAGCTTTCTTT
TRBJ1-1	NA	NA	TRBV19	CASSQGGTEAFF	TGTGCCAGTAGTCAAGGGGGCACTGAAGCTTTCTTT
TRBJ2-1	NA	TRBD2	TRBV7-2	CASSPSGRGQFF	TGTGCCAGCAGCCCTAGCGGGAGAGGGCAGTTCTTC
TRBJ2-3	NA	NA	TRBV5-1	CASSLGQTGDTQYF	TGCGCCAGCAGCTTGGGTCAAACAGGGGATACGCAGTATTTT
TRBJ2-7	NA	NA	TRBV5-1	CASSLERNYEQYF	TGCGCCAGCAGCTTGGAAAGGAACTACGAGCAGTACTTC
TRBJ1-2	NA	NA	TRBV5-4	CASSLDRVYGYTF	TGTGCCAGCAGCTTGGACCGGGTCTATGGCTACACCTTC
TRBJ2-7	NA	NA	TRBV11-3	CASSSGPYEQYF	TGTGCCAGCAGCTCAGGCCCCTACGAGCAGTACTTC
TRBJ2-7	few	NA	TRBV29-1	CSVRPPGAYEQYF	TGCAGCGTCCGTCCCCCAGGGGCCTACGAGCAGTACTTC
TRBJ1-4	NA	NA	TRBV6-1	CASSEGTVNEKLFF	TGTGCCAGCAGTGAAGGGACGGTGAATGAAAAACTGTTTTTT
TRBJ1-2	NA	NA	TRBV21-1	CASSKTLWGQGAGGNYGYTF	NA
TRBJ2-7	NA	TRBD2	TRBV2	CASSDTSGRAREQYF	TGTGCCAGCAGTGATACAAGCGGGAGGGCCCGTGAGCAGTACTTC
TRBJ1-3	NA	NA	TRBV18	CASSPSSGNTIYF	TGTGCCAGCTCACCATCCTCTGGAAACACCATATATTTT
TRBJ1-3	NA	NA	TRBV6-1	CAASRGSSGNTIYF	TGTGCCGCCTCAAGGGGGAGCTCTGGAAACACCATATATTTT
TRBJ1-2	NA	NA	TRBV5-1	CASSLGTGIEGGYTF	TGCGCCAGCAGCTTGGGTACAGGGATCGAGGGCGGCTACACCTTC
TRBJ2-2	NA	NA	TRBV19	CASSLVGGPAGELFF	TGTGCCAGTAGCCTCGTTGGAGGGCCCGCCGGGGAGCTGTTTTTT
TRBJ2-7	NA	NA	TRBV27	CATRQSYEQYF	TGTGCCACCAGACAGTCCTACGAGCAGTACTTC
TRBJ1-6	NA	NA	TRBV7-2	CASSREQTDNSPLHF	TGTGCCAGCAGCCGGGAACAGACGGATAATTCACCCCTCCACTTT
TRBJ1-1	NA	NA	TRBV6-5	CASTSPGNTEAFF	TGTGCCAGCACCTCCCCAGGGAACACTGAAGCTTTCTTT
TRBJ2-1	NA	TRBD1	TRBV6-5	CASSYSTGHYNEQFF	TGTGCCAGCAGTTACTCGACAGGGCACTACAATGAGCAGTTCTTC
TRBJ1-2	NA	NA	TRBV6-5	CASSYSGGNYGYTF	TGTGCCAGCAGTTACTCGGGGGGGAACTATGGCTACACCTTC
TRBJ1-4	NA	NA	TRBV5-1	CASSAGQPANEKLFF	TGCGCCAGCAGCGCCGGACAGCCGGCTAATGAAAAACTGTTTTTT
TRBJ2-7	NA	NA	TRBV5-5	CASSLVGPYEQYF	TGTGCCAGCAGCTTGGTAGGTCCCTACGAGCAGTACTTC
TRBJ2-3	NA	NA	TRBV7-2	CASSLAGGEGTDTQYF	TGTGCCAGCAGCTTAGCCGGCGGAGAGGGGACAGATACGCAGTATTTT
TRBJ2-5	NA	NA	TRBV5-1	CASSFEVVRETQYF	TGCGCCAGCAGCTTCGAGGTCGTACGTGAGACCCAGTACTTC
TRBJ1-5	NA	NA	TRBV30	CAWSDLTRGGSNQPQHF	TGTGCCTGGAGCGACCTCACGAGAGGAGGTAGCAATCAGCCCCAGCATTTT
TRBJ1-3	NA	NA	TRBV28	CATHGAIGRNTIYF	TGTGCCACCCACGGGGCAATAGGTCGAAACACCATATATTTT
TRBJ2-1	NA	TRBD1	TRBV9	CASSVVTGAYNEQFF	TGTGCCAGCAGCGTAGTGACAGGGGCCTACAATGAGCAGTTCTTC
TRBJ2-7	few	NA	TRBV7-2	CASSLVGGGDSYEQYF	TGTGCCAGCAGCTTAGTAGGGGGAGGGGACTCCTACGAGCAGTACTTC
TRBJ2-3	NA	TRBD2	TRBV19	CASSWTSNTQYF	TGTGCCAGTAGTTGGACTAGTAATACGCAGTATTTT
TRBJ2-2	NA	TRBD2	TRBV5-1	CASSVTSGTNTGELFF	TGCGCCAGCAGCGTGACTAGCGGGACGAACACCGGGGAGCTGTTTTTT
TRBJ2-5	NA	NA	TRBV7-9	CASSPKETQYF	TGTGCCAGCAGCCCTAAAGAGACCCAGTACTTC
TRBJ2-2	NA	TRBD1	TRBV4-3	CARDNLGQGGRAGELFF	TGCGCCAGAGACAACTTGGGACAGGGAGGTCGGGCCGGGGAGCTGTTTTTT